This T cell receptor beta chain was sequenced in a study of OX40 agonist ivuxolimab in advanced cancers. The CDR3 has 13 amino acids. The V gene lost 4 bases and the J gene lost 1 base, with 5 bases spanning the gap. The germline CDR1 and CDR2 sequences are SNHLY and FYNNEI. Only one count was recorded for this clone. As yet, its antigen is unknown. Here immunoSEQ multiplex PCR was the method, and the copy in TCRdb shows in-frame clones only, minus some. Altogether 48,000 or so clones are present, approximately 86% being singletons, with the ten largest covering approximately 2%. Notes on the study in general: It was not determined which antigens were specifically recognized by the peripheral T cells that had undergone clonal expansion.

Systemic immunosuppression or a history of autoimmune disease excluded patients. The specimen was CD4+ or CD8+ T cells sorted from blood, collected in a trial of the OX40 agonist ivuxolimab. V and J are TRBV2 and TRBJ1-5; the D gene is possibly TRBD1 (5 bases). This TCR was recovered from an adult with an advanced solid tumor such as melanoma, head and neck, liver or kidney cancer. Here the CDR3 reads CASSGQSNQPQHF. DNA of the CDR3: TGTGCCAGCAGTGGACAGAGCAATCAGCCCCAGCATTTT.